The entry below describes one T cell receptor (beta chain). Antigen: not known. One tube held mixed TRB-A and TRB-B primer pools for touch-down PCR. Reanalyzing the multiplex PCR reads, TCRdb keeps one entry per CDR3 protein, without DNA. This sample's table reports approximately 12,000 distinct CDR3 sequences. This record belongs to a study of T cell clusters in autoimmune cytopenias. Study-wide results and limits: Primary autoimmune cytopenia patients seemingly lacked the physiological T cell clusters found in healthy donors. TRB repertoire shifts in secondary cytopenia and chronic lymphocytic leukemia mostly reflected lymphoma, not autoimmunity.

Per the germline V gene, CDR1 is KGHSH and CDR2 is LQKENI. CDR3 length equals 14 residues. TRB amplification used roughly 250 ng of peripheral blood genomic DNA. This TCR was recovered from a human donor with an autoimmune cytopenia or autoimmune hepatitis (not recorded which). Sequencing used peripheral blood. The chain carries TRBV18 and TRBJ1-2. CDR3 region: CASSPLKHNYGYTF. The full variable domain, in which reference TRBV18 and TRBJ1-2 provide the parts outside the CDR3, is NAGVMQNPRHLVRRRGQEARLRCSPMKGHSHVYWYRQLPEEGLKFMVYLQKENIIDESGMPKERFSAEFPKEGPSILRIQQVVRGDSAAYFCASSPLKHNYGYTFGSGTRLTVV.